This is a list of T cell receptor beta chains from one sample in a study of blood T cell repertoires in COVID-19. Repertoires were generated with immunoSEQ multiplex PCR, while TCRdb's copy carries only in-frame clones and drops some. There are 200,000 to 250,000 clones in the sample; about 83% occur only once, and under 4.5% lies in the top ten. Sample: peripheral blood. Every receptor here comes from a man over 45 with acute or convalescent COVID-19. Each CDR3 is given with its conserved first and last residue. A D gene is named only where the DNA matches it firmly. Clone size is not always given. Where it is, it says once, few, many or a class for expanded clones.

CASSGTVMGAFF	TGTGCCAGCAGTGGGACAGTGATGGGCGCTTTCTTT	12	TRBD1	TRBV12-3/TRBV12-4	TRBJ1-1	-
CASSSTSGETDTQYF	TGTGCCAGCAGCTCGACTAGCGGGGAGACAGATACGCAGTATTTT	15	TRBD2	TRBV7-3	TRBJ2-3	-
CASSLEPFQETQYF	TGCGCCAGCAGCTTGGAGCCCTTCCAAGAGACCCAGTACTTC	14	-	TRBV5-1	TRBJ2-5	-
CASSFPQRPGSSYNEQFF	TGCGCCAGCAGCTTCCCCCAAAGACCCGGGAGCTCCTACAATGAGCAGTTCTTC	18	-	TRBV5-1	TRBJ2-1	-
CASSQDPSKPQHF	TGCGCCAGCAGCCAAGATCCATCAAAACCCCAGCATTTT	13	-	TRBV4-1	TRBJ1-5	-
CASSLGTENEQFF	TGTGCCAGCAGCCTAGGGACAGAGAATGAGCAGTTCTTC	13	TRBD1	TRBV7-3	TRBJ2-1	few
CASSLYLPGDSANYGYTF	TGCGCCAGCAGCTTGTACTTGCCTGGGGACAGTGCAAACTATGGCTACACCTTC	18	TRBD1	TRBV5-1	TRBJ1-2	once
CATGLARNEQFF	TGTGCCACCGGACTAGCGAGGAATGAGCAGTTCTTC	12	TRBD2	TRBV15	TRBJ2-1	-
CASSKDREMGNQPQHF	TGTGCCAGCAGCAAAGACCGGGAGATGGGCAATCAGCCCCAGCATTTT	16	-	TRBV21-1	TRBJ1-5	-
CASSQQGQGNSPLHF	TGTGCCAGCAGCCAGCAGGGACAGGGTAATTCACCCCTCCACTTT	15	TRBD1	TRBV4-2	TRBJ1-6	-
CASSLYDSSYEQYF	TGTGCCAGCAGTTTATACGACTCCTCCTACGAGCAGTACTTC	14	-	TRBV27	TRBJ2-7	-
CASSFFAGAISGANVLTF	TGTGCCAGCAGCTTTTTTGCGGGGGCAATCTCTGGGGCCAACGTCCTGACTTTC	18	-	TRBV7-6	TRBJ2-6	-
CASRHAPGTRGYNEQFF	TGCGCCAGCAGGCATGCCCCGGGGACTAGAGGATACAATGAGCAGTTCTTC	17	TRBD2	TRBV4-1	TRBJ2-1	-
CASRLGPGSIEAFF	TGTGCCAGCAGACTGGGTCCAGGGTCTATTGAAGCTTTCTTT	14	-	TRBV7-8	TRBJ1-1	-
CASSLGGGNQPQHF	TGTGCCAGCAGTTTAGGGGGGGGGAATCAGCCCCAGCATTTT	14	-	TRBV27	TRBJ1-5	-
CASSSDLQVEAFF	TGTGCCAGCAGTTCCGATCTACAGGTGGAGGCTTTCTTT	13	-	TRBV28	TRBJ1-1	-
CASSSPQGQGARGYTF	TGCGCCAGCAGCTCCCCCCAGGGACAGGGGGCGCGCGGCTACACCTTC	16	TRBD1	TRBV5-1	TRBJ1-2	-
CAIPGGDGNNEQFF	TGTGCCATCCCCGGGGGGGACGGTAACAATGAGCAGTTCTTC	14	TRBD2	TRBV28	TRBJ2-1	-
CASSQGDSGGPQETQYF	TGTGCCAGCAGCCAAGGTGATAGCGGGGGTCCTCAAGAGACCCAGTACTTC	17	TRBD2	TRBV14	TRBJ2-5	-
CASSSGLAGRHEQYF	TGCGCCAGCAGCTCGGGACTAGCGGGCAGGCACGAGCAGTACTTC	15	TRBD2	TRBV5-1	TRBJ2-7	-
CASSRTGFRMKNIQYF	TGTGCCAGCAGCCGCACAGGGTTCCGTATGAAAAACATTCAGTACTTC	16	-	TRBV7-8	TRBJ2-4	-
CASSLETGTGGADTEAFF	TGTGCCAGCTCACTCGAGACCGGGACAGGGGGCGCGGACACTGAAGCTTTCTTT	18	TRBD1	TRBV18	TRBJ1-1	few
CASSQARDNGELFF	TGTGCCAGCAGCCAAGCGCGTGATAACGGGGAGCTGTTTTTT	14	-	TRBV3-1/TRBV3-2	TRBJ2-2	-
CASSFQGSTEAFF	TGTGCCAGCAGTTTTCAGGGTTCCACTGAAGCTTTCTTT	13	-	TRBV11-2	TRBJ1-1	-
CAISPAGGGTEAFF	TGTGCCATCAGTCCGGCGGGGGGTGGGACTGAAGCTTTCTTT	14	-	TRBV10-3	TRBJ1-1	-
CAISERGDRLQDTQYF	TGTGCCATCAGTGAGAGGGGGGACAGGCTTCAGGATACGCAGTATTTT	16	TRBD1	TRBV10-3	TRBJ2-3	-
CASRYGTGSTDTQYF	TGTGCCAGCAGATATGGGACAGGAAGCACAGATACGCAGTATTTT	15	TRBD1	TRBV5-4	TRBJ2-3	-
CASSPSRTGYLFF	TGTGCCAGCAGTCCAAGCAGGACAGGGTATTTGTTCTTC	13	TRBD1	TRBV28	TRBJ2-1	-
CASSEGQGAGDTQYF	TGTGCCAGCAGTGAAGGACAGGGGGCAGGGGATACGCAGTATTTT	15	TRBD1	TRBV25-1	TRBJ2-3	-
CASSQDDLGGGLGGNTIYF	TGTGCCAGCAGCCAAGATGATCTGGGGGGAGGGCTAGGAGGAAACACCATATATTTT	19	-	TRBV4-2	TRBJ1-3	-
CASSQTGKYEQYF	TGTGCCAGCAGTCAAACAGGGAAATACGAGCAGTACTTC	13	-	TRBV5-6	TRBJ2-7	-
CASSPAQLIYEQYF	TGTGCCAGCAGCCCAGCCCAACTCATCTACGAGCAGTACTTC	14	-	TRBV7-8	TRBJ2-7	-
CASNLSNQPQHF	TGTGCCAGCAATCTTAGCAATCAGCCCCAGCATTTT	12	-	TRBV12-3/TRBV12-4	TRBJ1-5	-
CATTGTNGGELFF	TGTGCCACCACCGGGACTAATGGCGGGGAGCTGTTTTTT	13	TRBD2	TRBV10-3	TRBJ2-2	-
CASSYDRGTEAFF	TGCGCCAGCAGCTACGATCGGGGGACTGAAGCTTTCTTT	13	-	TRBV5-1	TRBJ1-1	-
CASSLPSGTGTNYGYTF	TGTGCCAGCAGTTTACCCTCCGGGACAGGGACTAACTATGGCTACACCTTC	17	TRBD1	TRBV28	TRBJ1-2	once
CASSLDAGGEQYF	TGTGCTAGCAGCTTAGATGCTGGGGGGGAGCAGTACTTC	13	-	TRBV7-7	TRBJ2-7	-
CASIESGRAKIGGELFF	TGTGCCAGCATAGAAAGCGGGAGGGCTAAGATTGGCGGGGAGCTGTTTTTT	17	TRBD2	TRBV2	TRBJ2-2	-
CASRGQGLVSEQFF	TGTGCCAGTAGGGGACAGGGTTTAGTAAGTGAGCAGTTCTTC	14	TRBD1	TRBV19	TRBJ2-1	-
CASIHGGRGSQPQHF	TGTGCCAGTATCCACGGAGGGAGGGGAAGTCAGCCCCAGCATTTT	15	-	TRBV19	TRBJ1-5	-
CASSLGGFDQPQHF	TGTGCCAGCAGCTTAGGGGGTTTCGATCAGCCCCAGCATTTT	14	-	TRBV6-5	TRBJ1-5	-
CASSTTGGGGGYTF	TGTGCCAGCAGTACGACAGGGGGCGGTGGTGGCTACACCTTC	14	TRBD1	TRBV6-5	TRBJ1-2	-
CASSDPGTGRNGYTF	TGTGCCAGCAGCGACCCCGGGACAGGGAGGAATGGCTACACCTTC	15	TRBD1	TRBV9	TRBJ1-2	-
CASSALAGGFYNEQFF	TGTGCCAGCAGCGCACTAGCGGGAGGATTCTACAATGAGCAGTTCTTC	16	TRBD2	TRBV11-2	TRBJ2-1	-
CASSFTSGRSYPYEQYF	TGTGCCAGCAGCTTCACTAGCGGGCGGAGTTATCCCTACGAGCAGTACTTC	17	TRBD2	TRBV11-2	TRBJ2-7	-
CASSYSGQPVYGYTF	TGTGCCAGCAGTTACTCAGGACAGCCGGTATATGGCTACACCTTC	15	-	TRBV6-5	TRBJ1-2	few
CASSLDSSNQPQHF	TGCGCCAGCAGCTTAGACAGTAGCAATCAGCCCCAGCATTTT	14	-	TRBV5-1	TRBJ1-5	-
CATSDPTRGQETQYF	TGTGCCACCAGTGATCCGACTAGGGGGCAGGAGACCCAGTACTTC	15	-	TRBV24-1	TRBJ2-5	once
CASSLTQGNYGYTF	TGTGCCAGCAGCTTAACACAGGGTAACTATGGCTACACCTTC	14	-	TRBV5-6	TRBJ1-2	-
CASRSLGGYTF	TGTGCCAGCAGATCACTAGGGGGCTACACCTTC	11	-	TRBV6-5	TRBJ1-2	-